The source of this T cell receptor (beta chain) is a study of T cell repertoires in cytomegalovirus infection. Study context: As its CMV epitopes, the study selected recently identified HLA-C-restricted and well-studied HLA-B-restricted targets. Indications came from public TCR beta signatures; they pointed to CMV infection and to a matching HLA type.

Germline-derived CDR1 and CDR2 are LNHDA and SQIVND (reference sequence). The V segment lost 4 bases and the J segment 1 base; nucleotides outside the gene matches: 8. The CDR3 extends over 16 amino acids. A single record per CDR3 protein comes from TCRdb applying MiXCR to the reads. The repertoire holds about 890,000 distinct CDR3 sequences, with roughly 31% as singletons. In regard to this clonotype: Its antigen is undetermined.

The study's findings and limits: Carriers of CMV and the relevant HLA type were discriminated by public TCR beta frequency. HLA-C-restricted TCR beta clonotypes specific for CMV led the ex vivo response.

The TCR comes from a human donor in good health (CMV status not recorded). Some clones in this sample may be carry-over from other donors' samples. The sample was cultured CD8+ T cells from PBMCs, taken from culture after CMV antigen stimulation. The chain is built from TRBV19 and TRBJ2-5, with 8 bases lining up with TRBD2. The CDR3 bases are TGTGCCAGTAGTACTCCTAGCGGGTATCGCCAAGAGACCCAGTACTTC. The encoded protein is CASSTPSGYRQETQYF. Drawing the rest from reference TRBV19 and TRBJ2-5, the complete variable domain is DGGITQSPKYLFRKEGQNVTLSCEQNLNHDAMYWYRQDPGQGLRLIYYSQIVNDFQKGDIAEGYSVSREKKESFPLTVTSAQKNPTAFYLCASSTPSGYRQETQYFGPGTRLLVL.